Presented here are 19 T cell receptor beta chains from one specimen sequenced in a study of cytomegalovirus exposure and HLA in healthy donors. The PCR ran on 60 Vbeta and 13 Jbeta primers. Assay used: immunoSEQ multiplex PCR; TCRdb lists only in-frame clones, some missing. The repertoire holds about 150,000 clones, with 75% to 80% as singletons. Sequences were obtained from PBMCs. These receptors originate from a male donor in good health and CMV-seronegative.

The chain joins TRBV10-3 to TRBJ1-6, with D tentatively TRBD1 (5 bases). CDR1 and CDR2 (germline): ENHRY, SYGVKD. V was pared by 0 bases and J by 10 bases, with 16 bases between. CDR3 length: 16 residues. The CDR3 sequence: CAISESPWGGGSPLHF. The CDR3 DNA reads as TGTGCCATCAGTGAGTCCCCCTGGGGGGGTGGATCACCCCTCCACTTT.

This clone was seen only once. The chain carries TRBV6-1 and TRBJ1-1; D possibly corresponds to TRBD1 (5 bases). There are 13 residues in the CDR3. Deletions cut 3 bases from V and 6 bases from J, with 11 bases between. Germline lookup yields CDR1 MNHNS and CDR2 SASEGT. The CDR3 region is CASSEQEGSEAFF. The CDR3 DNA follows: TGTGCCAGCAGTGAGCAGGAGGGGTCTGAAGCTTTCTTT.

The rearrangement links TRBV5-5 to TRBJ1-2; D call uncertain. V was shortened by 4 bases and J by 4 bases, with 14 bases between the two germline ends. Germline loops: CDR1 SGHKS, CDR2 YYEKEE (reference sequence). There are 14 residues in the CDR3. The CDR3: CASSRQDSLYGYTF. The DNA for the CDR3 is TGTGCCAGCAGCCGCCAAGACTCACTCTATGGCTACACCTTC.

V gene TRBV4-3 combines with J gene TRBJ1-1; 9 bases map to TRBD1. V lost 1 base to trimming and J lost 7 bases; unmatched junction nucleotides: 7. CDR1 is LGHNA and CDR2 is YSLEER in the germline V gene. The CDR3 runs to 15 residues. The CDR3 coding sequence is TGCGCCAGCAGCCAAGTAGTGATGACAGGGGGTGAAGCTTTCTTT. Translated: CASSQVVMTGGEAFF.

The chain carries TRBV25-1 and TRBJ2-2, with 7 nucleotides matching TRBD1. The V gene end was trimmed by 2 bases and the J gene end by 3 bases; junction bases not matched to a gene: 6. Germline CDR1 MGHDK, CDR2 SYGVNS. The CDR3 runs to 16 residues. In DNA form, the CDR3 reads TGTGCCAGCAGTGAACATACAGGGGTGGACACCGGGGAGCTGTTTTTT. Its protein product is CASSEHTGVDTGELFF.

The chain employs TRBV6-5 and TRBJ2-7; no firm D call. This CDR3 is 13 amino acids long. V was clipped by 3 bases and J by 3 bases, with 9 bases between them. Germline V gene sequence: CDR1 MNHEY, CDR2 SVGAGI. The CDR3 DNA follows: TGTGCCAGCAGTTATGGCAGTTTCTACGAGCAGTACTTC. Protein: CASSYGSFYEQYF.

The chain combines TRBV27 with TRBJ2-7; D remains unclear. Germline V lookup: CDR1 MNHEY, CDR2 SMNVEV (reference sequence). CDR3 length equals 11 residues. With 4 bases removed from V and 4 bases from J, the gap between germline ends came to 5 bases. The CDR3 is CASSYGYEQYF. CDR3 DNA sequence: TGTGCCAGCAGTTACGGGTACGAGCAGTACTTC.

The chain uses TRBV7-2 and TRBJ1-1; 7 bases fit TRBD1. Germline loops: CDR1 SGHTA, CDR2 FQGNSA. The CDR3 spans 14 residues. Unmatched junction bases numbered 6, after V lost 3 bases and J lost 5 bases. DNA of the CDR3: TGTGCCAGCAGCTTGACAGGGTTGAGGACTGAAGCTTTCTTT. Its protein is CASSLTGLRTEAFF.

This clone came up a few times. The genes are TRBV25-1 and TRBJ1-4; D remains ambiguous. The germline V gene has CDR1 MGHDK and CDR2 SYGVNS. The CDR3 is 15 amino acids. V lost 4 bases and J lost 3, with 12 bases in between. CDR3 loop: CASSVPGRSNEKLFF. CDR3 DNA sequence: TGTGCCAGCAGTGTGCCTGGGCGTTCTAATGAAAAACTGTTTTTT. Supplemented by reference TRBV25-1 and TRBJ1-4, the full variable domain reads EADIYQTPRYLVIGTGKKITLECSQTMGHDKMYWYQQDPGMELHLIHYSYGVNSTEKGDLSSESTVSRIRTEHFPLTLESARPSHTSQYLCASSVPGRSNEKLFFGSGTQLSVL.

This chain connects TRBV7-3 to TRBJ2-5; TRBD2 agrees at 9 bases. Germline CDR1 reads SGHTA; CDR2 reads FQGTGA. The CDR3 covers 14 residues. V shed 2 bases and J 7 bases; nucleotides not matched to a gene: 5. The CDR3 nucleotides are TGTGCCAGCAGCTTAGGGGCGGGAGGGGGGACCCAGTACTTC. Translation: CASSLGAGGGTQYF.

The chain links TRBV10-3 to TRBJ1-2; the match to TRBD1 covers 7 bases. Trimming removed 4 bases from V and 2 bases from J; junction bases left unmatched: 1. The CDR3 totals 13 residues. Germline CDR1 is ENHRY and CDR2 is SYGVKD. The CDR3 sequence is CAISVQGNYGYTF. The DNA of the CDR3 is TGTGCCATCAGTGTACAGGGGAACTATGGCTACACCTTC.

The chain links TRBV4-1 to TRBJ1-3; TRBD1 agrees at 7 bases. Germline CDR1 MGHRA, CDR2 YSYEKL. The CDR3 has 16 amino acids. The V gene end was trimmed by 3 bases and the J gene end by 4 bases; junction bases not matched to a gene: 9. For the CDR3, the DNA is TGCGCCAGCAGCCACCTCCGGACAGGCGACGGAAACACCATATATTTT. Protein: CASSHLRTGDGNTIYF.

The chain employs TRBV7-2 and TRBJ2-7; the match to TRBD1 covers 7 bases. This CDR3 spans 16 amino acids. The V segment lost 2 bases and the J segment 3 bases; nucleotides outside the gene matches: 10. The germline CDR1 and CDR2 sequences are SGHTA and FQGNSA. The CDR3 is CASSLRGPGQSYEQYF. CDR3 nucleotides: TGTGCCAGCAGCTTAAGGGGTCCGGGACAGAGCTACGAGCAGTACTTC.

The V gene is TRBV5-4, the J gene TRBJ1-3; D may be TRBD1 (6 bases). This CDR3 region has 14 residues. Trimming took off 3 bases at V and 1 base at J, with 8 bases between the two ends. Germline loops: CDR1 SGHNT, CDR2 YYREEE (reference sequence). The CDR3: CASSSTGSGNTIYF. The CDR3 DNA sequence: TGTGCCAGCAGCTCTACAGGGTCTGGAAACACCATATATTTT.

This chain uses TRBV19 with TRBJ2-7, with 9 bases identical to TRBD1. Germline lookup yields CDR1 LNHDA and CDR2 SQIVND (reference sequence). The CDR3 totals 16 residues. V lost 4 bases and J lost 4; bases outside the gene matches: 11. CDR3 residues: CASSTGLQGASYEQYF. CDR3 in DNA: TGTGCCAGTAGTACCGGATTACAGGGGGCGAGTTACGAGCAGTACTTC.

The chain has TRBV27 and TRBJ2-1, with 9 bases that match TRBD2. The CDR3 totals 13 residues. The V gene end was trimmed by 6 bases and the J gene end by 6 bases; junction bases not matched to a gene: 3. CDR1 is MNHEY, CDR2 SMNVEV, per germline (reference sequence). The CDR3 DNA is TGTGCCAGCAGCCCGGGACTAGCCAATGAGCAGTTCTTC. Its translation is CASSPGLANEQFF.

The J gene is TRBJ2-1, the V gene TRBV30, with a tentative D call TRBD1 (6 bases). CDR1 is GTSNPN and CDR2 is SVGIG in the germline V gene (reference sequence). V lost 4 bases and J 7 bases, leaving 17 bases between the germline ends. The CDR3 spans 14 residues. CDR3 sequence: CAWTLYRESNEQFF. In DNA, the CDR3 is TGTGCCTGGACCCTCTACAGGGAATCGAATGAGCAGTTCTTC.

CDR3 protein: CASSVGDSYYGYTF. The CDR3 region has the DNA TGTGCCAGCAGCGTAGGGGACAGTTACTATGGCTACACCTTC. The rearrangement joins TRBV9 to TRBJ1-2; 7 bases map to TRBD1. Germline values: CDR1 SGDLS, CDR2 YYNGEE. This CDR3 has 14 amino acids. V lost 0 bases, J lost 3 bases, and 2 bases stayed unmatched.

V and J are TRBV19 and TRBJ2-7, with 9 bases fitting TRBD1. J lost 5 bases, V lost 4 bases, and 15 bases had no gene match. Germline CDR1 is LNHDA and CDR2 is SQIVND (reference sequence). The CDR3 is made up of 17 amino acids. CDR3 in amino acids: CASSTNLPPGQGDEQYF. CDR3 in DNA: TGTGCCAGTAGTACAAATTTACCCCCGGGACAGGGAGACGAGCAGTACTTC.